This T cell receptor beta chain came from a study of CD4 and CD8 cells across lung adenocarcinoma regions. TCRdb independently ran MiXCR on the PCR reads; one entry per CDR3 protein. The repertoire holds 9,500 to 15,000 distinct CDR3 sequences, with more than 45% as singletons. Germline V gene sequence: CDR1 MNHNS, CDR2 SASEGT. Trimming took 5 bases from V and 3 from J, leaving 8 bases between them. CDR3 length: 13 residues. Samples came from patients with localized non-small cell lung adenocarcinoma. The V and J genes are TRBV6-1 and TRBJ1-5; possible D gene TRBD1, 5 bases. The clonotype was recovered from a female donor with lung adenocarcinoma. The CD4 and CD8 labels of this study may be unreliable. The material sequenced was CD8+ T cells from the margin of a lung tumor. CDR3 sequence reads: CASSRQINQPQHF. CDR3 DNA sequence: TGTGCCAGCAGTAGACAGATCAATCAGCCCCAGCATTTT.